These 32 T cell receptor beta chains share one sample of origin, sequenced in a study of blood T cell repertoires in COVID-19. Sequencing was performed with immunoSEQ multiplex PCR; in TCRdb, only in-frame clones are kept and a portion is missing. The repertoire holds roughly 35,000 clones, nearly 80% seen once, with roughly 29% in the top ten. Sequencing was performed on peripheral blood. These receptors came from a man at least 80 years old with acute or convalescent COVID-19.

The V call is TRBV20-1, the J call TRBJ1-2; D may be TRBD1 (5 bases). Trimming took 7 bases from V and 6 from J, leaving 12 bases between them. Per germline, CDR1 DFQATT and CDR2 SNEGSKA (reference sequence). This CDR3 comprises 11 residues. CDR3 in DNA: TGCAGTGTTTTACAGGTGAATGGCTACACCTTC. Translated: CSVLQVNGYTF.

This clone was seen a single time. The genes are TRBV30 and TRBJ1-4; 8 nucleotides line up with TRBD1. V trimming: 2 bases; J trimming: 11 bases; junction bases outside the gene matches: 7. The germline gives CDR1 GTSNPN, CDR2 SVGIG (reference sequence). This CDR3 is built from 13 residues. As DNA, the CDR3 is TGTGCCTGGAGTTTGGACAGGGTCGACAAACTGTTTTTT. Its translation: CAWSLDRVDKLFF.

This chain uses TRBV7-2 with TRBJ2-7; the D is unclear. With 6 bases removed from V and 7 bases from J, the gap between germline ends came to 13 bases. Germline-derived CDR1 and CDR2 are SGHTA and FQGNSA. There are 12 residues in the CDR3. The CDR3 region is CASSSPRREQYF. CDR3 nucleotide sequence: TGTGCCAGCAGTTCACCTAGGAGAGAGCAGTACTTC.

The rearrangement joins TRBV12-3 or TRBV12-4 to TRBJ1-2; D is unclear. This CDR3 has 12 residues. Trimming pared 0 bases from V and 10 bases from J, leaving 9 bases between. The CDR3 sequence: CASSLALAAYTF. CDR3 coding DNA: TGTGCCAGCAGTTTAGCGCTAGCAGCCTACACCTTC.

The chain carries TRBV30 and TRBJ2-7; D possibly corresponds to TRBD1 (7 bases). Trimming took 1 base from V and 2 from J, leaving 12 bases between them. The CDR3 totals 14 residues. Germline values: CDR1 GTSNPN, CDR2 SVGIG (reference sequence). The CDR3 DNA follows: TGTGCCTGGAGTGCAGGGGGGACAGCCTACGAGCAGTACTTC. This encodes CAWSAGGTAYEQYF.

CDR3 in amino acids: CASSPSRDFWEGNTIYF. The CDR3 DNA follows: TGTGCCAGCAGCCCCAGCCGGGACTTCTGGGAAGGAAACACCATATATTTT. The rearrangement links TRBV7-9 to TRBJ1-3; a possible D gene is TRBD1 (5 bases). The CDR3 covers 17 residues. Germline V gives CDR1 SEHNR, CDR2 FQNEAQ (reference sequence). The ends were cut back, 5 bases at V and 4 bases at J, with 21 bases in the middle.

Points on this clone: Germline is not matched at one junction end, which may reflect a read error. The rearrangement joins TRBV6-2 or TRBV6-3 to TRBJ1-6; TRBD1 aligns across 7 bases. The CDR3 is 11 amino acids. Germline lookup yields CDR1 MNHEY and CDR2 SVGEGT. This CDR3 reads CAGSTGTAAHF. The CDR3 bases are TGTGCCGGCAGTACCGGGACAGCCGCCCACTTT.

The rearrangement joins TRBV19 to TRBJ2-1; 9 nucleotides match TRBD1. Germline CDR1 reads LNHDA; CDR2 reads SQIVND (reference sequence). After removal of 4 bases from V and 8 bases from J, the junction contained 6 bases not matched to a gene. The CDR3 is 14 amino acids. Here the CDR3 reads CASSTTDRGDEQFF. The DNA for the CDR3 is TGTGCCAGTAGTACGACGGACAGGGGTGATGAGCAGTTCTTC.

The chain couples TRBV14 to TRBJ2-2; 7 bases align to TRBD1. This CDR3 contains 16 residues. With 2 bases clipped from V and 4 bases from J, the junction kept 7 bases outside the gene matches. Germline V gene lookup returns CDR1 SGHDN and CDR2 FVKESK. The CDR3: CASSQQGQMRTGELFF. For the CDR3, the DNA is TGTGCCAGCAGCCAACAGGGACAGATGCGCACCGGGGAGCTGTTTTTT.

The chain employs TRBV7-9 and TRBJ1-3; TRBD1 might be the D (5 bases). The CDR3 is 15 residues long. The germline V gene encodes CDR1 SEHNR and CDR2 FQNEAQ (reference sequence). Trimming stripped 3 bases from V and 4 bases from J, with 13 bases between. CDR3 loop: CASSFAGFSGNTIYF. DNA of the CDR3: TGTGCCAGCAGCTTTGCAGGGTTTTCCGGAAACACCATATATTTT.

The chain links TRBV6-5 to TRBJ1-1, with D perhaps matching TRBD1 (6 bases). Germline CDR1 MNHEY, CDR2 SVGAGI. Trimming stripped 10 bases from V and 1 base from J, with 13 bases between. CDR3 length: 13 amino acids. CDR3 in amino acids: CATNRETNTEAFF. The DNA of the CDR3 is TGTGCCACCAACAGGGAAACGAACACTGAAGCTTTCTTT.

This clone was seen a few times. The rearrangement links TRBV4-2 to TRBJ2-5, with TRBD2 matching 11 bases. Germline values: CDR1 LGHNA, CDR2 YNFKEQ. The CDR3 spans 16 residues. V dropped 4 bases and J dropped 1; count of bases not matched to a gene: 5. DNA of the CDR3: TGTGCCAGCAGCCCCGGGACTAGCGGTTTCCAAGAGACCCAGTACTTC. This sequence encodes CASSPGTSGFQETQYF.

A single count supports this clone. The genes are TRBV6-4 and TRBJ2-1; 10 bases map to TRBD1. The germline gives CDR1 MRHNA, CDR2 SNTAGT. There are 17 residues in the CDR3. With V trimmed by 0 bases and J by 5 bases, 7 bases remained unmatched. The DNA of the CDR3 is TGTGCCAGCAGTGACTCGACCGGGACAGGGGTCGACAATGAGCAGTTCTTC. It yields the protein CASSDSTGTGVDNEQFF.

The chain has TRBV11-2 and TRBJ2-7, with D possibly being TRBD2 (6 bases). The CDR3 extends over 14 amino acids. Germline CDR1 and CDR2: SGHAT and FQNNGV. V lost 6 bases and J lost 1, with 13 bases in between. The CDR3 DNA sequence: TGTGCCAGCAGTTCGGGGGTTTCTTCCTACGAGCAGTACTTC. Protein sequence: CASSSGVSSYEQYF.

The rearrangement links TRBV5-1 to TRBJ1-2, with 9 bases that match TRBD1. CDR1 and CDR2 (germline): SGHRS, YFSETQ. The CDR3 has 16 residues. The ends lost 4 bases at V and 1 base at J; junction bases unmatched: 8. CDR3 sequence reads: CASSHRDRDLNYGYTF. The CDR3 bases are TGCGCCAGCAGCCACCGGGACAGGGACCTTAACTATGGCTACACCTTC.

This chain uses TRBV3-1 (or the pseudogene TRBV3-2) with TRBJ2-6, with 7 positions matching TRBD1. Germline V gives CDR1 LGHDT, CDR2 YNNKEL (reference sequence). V gave up 5 bases and J gave up 2 bases; unmatched junction bases: 12. This CDR3 comprises 18 residues. In nucleotides, the CDR3 is TGTGCCAGCAGCAGAAGGGACAGCAGGTTTACTGGGGCCAACGTCCTGACTTTC. As protein: CASSRRDSRFTGANVLTF.

This clone was recorded a few times. The V and J genes are TRBV6-1 and TRBJ2-2; no reliable D call. This CDR3 spans 12 amino acids. V gave up 1 base and J gave up 15 bases, with 12 bases separating them. Germline CDR1 MNHNS, CDR2 SASEGT. Written as DNA, the CDR3 is TGTGCCAGCAGTGAAGGCACTCTAAGAGTGTTTTTT. Protein product: CASSEGTLRVFF.

The CDR3 nucleotides read TGTGCCAGCAGTGGAACAGGGGCTCAGCCCCAGCATTTT. This codes for CASSGTGAQPQHF. The chain links TRBV6-2 or TRBV6-3 to TRBJ1-5; 7 nucleotides line up with TRBD1. The CDR3 is 13 residues long. Germline values: CDR1 MNHEY, CDR2 SVGEGT. V dropped 5 bases and J dropped 6; count of bases not matched to a gene: 4.

The chain couples TRBV4-1 to TRBJ2-1, with TRBD2 matching over 7 bases. Germline lookup yields CDR1 MGHRA and CDR2 YSYEKL. V was clipped by 0 bases and J by 4 bases; unmatched bases: 3. The CDR3 loop spans 15 amino acids. DNA for the CDR3: TGCGCCAGCAGCCAAGATCGGGGGGAGTACAATGAGCAGTTCTTC. It codes for CASSQDRGEYNEQFF.

V is TRBV2 and J is TRBJ2-7, with 10 bases aligning to TRBD2. The CDR3 has 15 residues. Trimming at V came to 7 bases and at J to 4 bases, leaving 10 bases not matched to a gene. The germline V gene has CDR1 SNHLY and CDR2 FYNNEI. The CDR3 region has the DNA TGTGCCAGCAAATCCATAGCGGGGGGCAGATACGAGCAGTACTTC. Protein: CASKSIAGGRYEQYF. Supplemented by reference TRBV2 and TRBJ2-7, the full variable domain reads EPEVTQTPSHQVTQMGQEVILRCVPISNHLYFYWYRQILGQKVEFLVSFYNNEISEKSEIFDDQFSVERPDGSNFTLKIRSTKLEDSAMYFCASKSIAGGRYEQYFGPGTRLTVT.

This clone turned up a few times. The chain combines TRBV6-1 with TRBJ2-7; unclear D gene. Germline values: CDR1 MNHNS, CDR2 SASEGT. This CDR3 spans 14 amino acids. Trimming removed 5 bases from V and 2 bases from J, with 13 bases in between. The CDR3 spells CASSSPAVAYEQYF. The CDR3 nucleotides read TGTGCCAGCAGTTCCCCCGCGGTTGCCTACGAGCAGTACTTC.

The CDR3 DNA reads as TGTGCCAGCACCCCAGGAGGTACAGGGTTCACTGAGACCCAGTACTTC. It yields the protein CASTPGGTGFTETQYF. This sequence joins TRBV7-2 and TRBJ2-5, with TRBD1 as a possible D gene (6 bases). The germline V and J ends were trimmed by 7 bases and 5 bases, with 23 bases remaining between them. The germline gives CDR1 SGHTA, CDR2 FQGNSA. This CDR3 spans 16 amino acids.

This clone was recorded many times. The chain couples TRBV19 to TRBJ1-5; D remains ambiguous. The CDR3 is 13 amino acids. Trimming stripped 9 bases from V and 6 bases from J, with 15 bases between. From germline, CDR1 is LNHDA and CDR2 SQIVND (reference sequence). The chain's CDR3 is CASRPARGQPQHF. The CDR3 nucleotides read TGTGCCAGCCGGCCAGCGCGGGGTCAGCCCCAGCATTTT.

This sequence joins TRBV18 and TRBJ2-7; 10 nucleotides line up with TRBD2. With 3 bases clipped from V and 2 bases from J, the junction kept 4 bases outside the gene matches. The CDR3 spans 15 residues. Germline-derived CDR1 and CDR2 are KGHSH and LQKENI. The CDR3 bases are TGTGCCAGCTCACCCAGGACTAGCGGAGCCTACGAGCAGTACTTC. Encoded protein: CASSPRTSGAYEQYF.

This sequence joins TRBV2 and TRBJ2-3; a possible D gene is TRBD2 (7 bases). Germline V gene sequence: CDR1 SNHLY, CDR2 FYNNEI. This CDR3 spans 15 amino acids. The V end was cut by 5 bases, the J end by 2 bases, with 14 bases between. The CDR3, as DNA: TGTGCCAGCAGTCTGAGGGGGGGGTTCACAGATACGCAGTATTTT. The encoded protein is CASSLRGGFTDTQYF.

The chain is built from TRBV5-1 and TRBJ2-7; 11 nucleotides line up with TRBD1. The V segment lost 1 base and the J segment 6 bases; nucleotides outside the gene matches: 6. CDR1 is SGHRS, CDR2 YFSETQ, per germline. CDR3 length: 15 residues. DNA of the CDR3: TGCGCCAGCAGCTTGTCCGGGACAGGGGGGCGCGAGCAGTACTTC. It translates to CASSLSGTGGREQYF.

This chain's CDR3 is CASSGAGNYEQYF. CDR3 DNA: TGTGCCAGCAGCGGGGCGGGGAACTACGAGCAGTACTTC. This sequence joins TRBV12-3 or TRBV12-4 and TRBJ2-7; TRBD2 might be the D (6 bases). Trimming removed 6 bases at V and 3 bases at J, with 12 bases between. This CDR3 contains 13 residues.

Only a few counts were recorded for this clone. The CDR3 protein is CASSKQGRGEKLFF. The DNA for the CDR3 is TGTGCCAGTAGTAAACAGGGACGAGGCGAAAAACTGTTTTTT. V gene TRBV19 combines with J gene TRBJ1-4; TRBD1 is a possible D gene (6 bases). With 4 bases removed from V and 8 bases from J, the gap between germline ends came to 14 bases. This CDR3 spans 14 amino acids. CDR1 is LNHDA and CDR2 is SQIVND in the germline V gene (reference sequence).

This rearrangement joins TRBV18 to TRBJ2-1; D possibly corresponds to TRBD1 (6 bases). Germline V lookup: CDR1 KGHSH, CDR2 LQKENI. The CDR3 contains 16 residues. The V end was cut by 5 bases, the J end by 0 bases, with 14 bases between. This chain's CDR3 is CASSSAGASSYNEQFF. CDR3 nucleotide sequence: TGTGCCAGCTCATCGGCAGGGGCCAGCTCCTACAATGAGCAGTTCTTC.

The chain recombines TRBV5-4 with TRBJ2-4; D call uncertain. Trimming removed 0 bases from V and 0 bases from J, with 4 bases in between. CDR1 SGHNT and CDR2 YYREEE come from the germline V gene (reference sequence). This CDR3 is built from 14 residues. The chain's CDR3 is CASSLAQAKNIQYF. Written as DNA, the CDR3 is TGTGCCAGCAGCTTGGCCCAAGCCAAAAACATTCAGTACTTC.

The genes are TRBV7-2 and TRBJ2-3, with 9 positions matching TRBD1. The J call may be mistaken, given a closer DNA end match to TRBJ2-5. Per germline, CDR1 SGHTA and CDR2 FQGNSA. This CDR3 region has 15 residues. The CDR3 is CASSLDRGLEETQYF. CDR3 in DNA: TGTGCCAGCAGCTTAGACAGGGGGCTGGAGGAGACCCAGTACTTC.

The chain combines TRBV29-1 with TRBJ2-5, with 7 nucleotides matching TRBD2. The CDR3 is made up of 14 amino acids. CDR1 is SQVTM and CDR2 is ANQGSEA in the germline V gene. With 2 bases clipped from V and 3 bases from J, the junction kept 6 bases outside the gene matches. DNA for the CDR3: TGCAGCGTTGAACCGACGGGGGGAAAAGAGACCCAGTACTTC. Translation gives CSVEPTGGKETQYF.